This TCR beta chain was captured by sequencing in a study of response to subunit inactivated influenza vaccine. Between the trimmed V and J ends, which lost 4 bases and 7 bases, there was a span of 14 bases. This CDR3 contains 14 residues. CDR1 and CDR2 from the germline V gene are MGHRA and YSYEKL. MiXCR was run by TCRdb on the RT-PCR reads, yielding one entry per CDR3 protein. The repertoire holds hundreds of thousands of distinct CDR3 sequences, with approximately 12% as singletons. Study-wide findings and caveats: New T cells are recruited in small numbers by each seasonal influenza vaccination, according to the authors' suggestion.

This clonotype appeared a few times. Its antigen remains unidentified. This TCR derives from a man between 45 and 60 years old who received an inactivated influenza vaccine. J is TRBJ2-1 and V is TRBV4-1, with D uncertain. Sequences were derived from PBMCs from blood, sampled more than 35 days after vaccination. The CDR3 here is CASSPRDPVNEQFF. In nucleotides, the CDR3 is TGCGCCAGCAGCCCGCGCGACCCGGTGAATGAGCAGTTCTTC.